The entry below gives a single TCR beta chain sequence along with its context. Its antigen remains unidentified. Germline loops: CDR1 SGHDN, CDR2 FVKESK. This CDR3 has 13 amino acids. Trimming removed 4 bases from V and 3 bases from J, with 8 bases in between. This record belongs to a study of blood T cells in healthy people across ages. Study-level findings and limits: Considered underestimates were the diversity estimates obtained from one million T cells.

Peripheral blood from each donor was collected in a volume of ten milliliters. Each sample had at least 6.5 million PBMCs isolated. The second PCR ran about 6 to 11 cycles with a sample-barcoded 5' primer and J-beta primers. The authors tagged each cDNA molecule using a template-switch adaptor with 12 random nucleotides. TCRdb re-called the 5' RACE reads with MiXCR, one entry per CDR3 protein. The sample comprises 800,000 to 950,000 distinct CDR3 sequences, about 29% of which are singletons, and around 9.6% rests with the top ten. These same records also appear under a second study, on T cells of mothers and their children.

This chain joins TRBV14 and TRBJ2-3; a weak D match, TRBD2 (5 bases). Sequenced material: blood. This receptor was obtained from a woman aged 40 to 50 in good health. The CDR3 DNA reads as TGTGCCAGCAGCCCATGGGAGACAGATACGCAGTATTTT. Its protein product is CASSPWETDTQYF.